The 25 T cell receptor beta chains presented below share a single source sample, sequenced in a study of T cells after yellow fever vaccination. TCRdb itself ran the 5' RACE reads through MiXCR, one entry per CDR3 protein. The sample has 230,000 or so distinct CDR3 sequences, 6.7% seen once. This specimen consisted of CD4+ T cells sorted from PBMCs, obtained on the day of the yellow fever booster vaccination. These receptors were collected from a man aged 25 to 45 who received the YFV17D yellow fever vaccine.

In its sample, this clonotype was seen a few times. The rearrangement uses TRBV3-1 and TRBJ2-1; D remains ambiguous. The V and J ends lost 4 bases and 10 bases respectively, with 8 bases between them. The CDR3 spans 11 residues. CDR1 and CDR2 (germline): LGHDT, YNNKEL (reference sequence). The CDR3 nucleotides read TGTGCCAGCAGCCTCCAAGGAGAGCAGTTCTTC. Protein product: CASSLQGEQFF.

This clonotype was seen a few times. V and J are TRBV7-8 and TRBJ2-7; perhaps TRBD1 as D (6 bases). V was trimmed by 1 base and J by 4 bases, leaving 11 bases between them. CDR1 and CDR2 (germline): SGHVS, FQNEAQ. The CDR3 runs 14 residues. In nucleotides, the CDR3 is TGTGCCAGCAGCTTAGTCAGGGGCTGGTACGAGCAGTACTTC. This codes for CASSLVRGWYEQYF.

This clonotype has ten or more counts. The V gene is TRBV7-8, the J gene TRBJ2-3, with 11 bases fitting TRBD2. V lost 6 bases and J lost 3; bases outside the gene matches: 2. This CDR3 region has 14 residues. Germline assignment: CDR1 SGHVS and CDR2 FQNEAQ. In DNA, the CDR3 is TGTGCCAGCAGGCGGACTAGCGGGACAGATACGCAGTATTTT. This translates into CASRRTSGTDTQYF.

This clonotype showed up just a few times. This chain uses TRBV12-3 or TRBV12-4 with TRBJ2-3, with 12 bases aligning to TRBD2. Losses at the gene ends were 7 bases for V and 4 bases for J; bases not matched to a gene: 6. The CDR3 loop spans 15 amino acids. CDR3 amino acids: CASTETSGSADTQYF. The CDR3 nucleotides read TGTGCCAGCACCGAGACTAGCGGGAGTGCAGATACGCAGTATTTT.

The chain is built from TRBV7-8 and TRBJ1-1, with 10 bases fitting TRBD1. J lost 0 bases, V lost 3 bases, and 4 bases had no gene match. Per the germline V gene, CDR1 is SGHVS and CDR2 is FQNEAQ. This CDR3 has 16 residues. The CDR3 coding sequence is TGTGCCAGCAGCTTCGGGACAGGGGCCGTGAACACTGAAGCTTTCTTT. It yields the protein CASSFGTGAVNTEAFF. Complete variable domain (other parts from reference TRBV7-8 and TRBJ1-1): GAGVSQSPRYKVAKRGQDVALRCDPISGHVSLFWYQQALGQGPEFLTYFQNEAQLDKSGLPSDRFFAERPEGSVSTLKIQRTQQEDSAVYLCASSFGTGAVNTEAFFGQGTRLTVV.

This chain connects TRBV7-2 to TRBJ2-3; TRBD2 might be the D (6 bases). Germline V gives CDR1 SGHTA, CDR2 FQGNSA. The CDR3 runs to 15 residues. V was cut by 1 base and J by 4 bases, with 12 bases left in between. The CDR3 protein is CASSLVVSGADTQYF. The CDR3 DNA reads TGTGCCAGCAGCTTAGTTGTCTCGGGGGCAGATACGCAGTATTTT.

DNA for the CDR3: TGTGCCAGCTCACCAAACGAGGTGAACACTGAAGCTTTCTTT. Protein: CASSPNEVNTEAFF. The gene calls are TRBV18 and TRBJ1-1; D gene unclear. Germline V gene lookup returns CDR1 KGHSH and CDR2 LQKENI. The CDR3 loop spans 14 amino acids. The germline V and J ends were trimmed by 2 bases and 0 bases, with 7 bases remaining between them.

This clonotype was seen many times. V usage is TRBV6-5 and J usage is TRBJ2-7; 8 positions agree with TRBD2. The CDR3 runs 14 residues. The germline gives CDR1 MNHEY, CDR2 SVGAGI. V was pared by 4 bases and J by 3 bases, with 5 bases of the junction left unmatched. DNA for the CDR3: TGTGCCAGCAGTTCGGCCGGGACTAGCTACGAGCAGTACTTC. As protein: CASSSAGTSYEQYF.

This clonotype was seen repeatedly, ten times or more. The V call is TRBV7-2, the J call TRBJ2-1; 10 nucleotides line up with TRBD2. V dropped 5 bases and J dropped 12; count of bases not matched to a gene: 1. The CDR3 has 11 residues. CDR1 SGHTA and CDR2 FQGNSA come from the germline V gene. The DNA for the CDR3 is TGTGCCAGCAGCAGCGGGAGGGTGCAGTTCTTC. Amino acids: CASSSGRVQFF.

This chain links TRBV10-2 with TRBJ2-3, with D maybe TRBD1 (6 bases). The CDR3 runs 14 residues. Trimming pared 4 bases from V and 1 base from J, leaving 9 bases between. Germline V gene lookup returns CDR1 WSHSY and CDR2 SAAADI. CDR3 residues: CASSVPGGTDTQYF. The CDR3 DNA reads as TGCGCCAGCAGTGTGCCAGGGGGCACAGATACGCAGTATTTT.

The chain recombines TRBV4-2 with TRBJ2-1; D gene unclear. CDR1 and CDR2 (germline): LGHNA, YNFKEQ. The CDR3 covers 13 residues. V was pared by 1 base and J by 4 bases, with 5 bases between. The CDR3 here is CASSQGEYNEQFF. In DNA form, the CDR3 reads TGTGCCAGCAGCCAAGGAGAGTACAATGAGCAGTTCTTC.

This clonotype turned up a few times. This chain links TRBV20-1 with TRBJ1-1, with 10 nucleotides matching TRBD1. V was pared by 4 bases and J by 5 bases, with 7 bases of the junction left unmatched. Germline assignment: CDR1 DFQATT and CDR2 SNEGSKA (reference sequence). The CDR3 has 14 amino acids. The CDR3 coding sequence is TGCAGTGCTAAACCGACAGGGGGCATGACTGAAGCTTTCTTT. The encoded protein is CSAKPTGGMTEAFF.

The chain couples TRBV2 to TRBJ2-3; 8 bases fit TRBD1. The CDR3 spans 18 residues. J gave up 2 bases and V 5 bases, and 15 bases lay outside the gene matches. CDR1 is SNHLY, CDR2 FYNNEI, per germline. In DNA form, the CDR3 reads TGTGCCAGCAGTTTGGGCCTGCTCAGGGGGCCCTACACAGATACGCAGTATTTT. Its protein product is CASSLGLLRGPYTDTQYF.

This chain links TRBV11-2 with TRBJ2-7; D gene uncertain. The CDR3 loop spans 13 amino acids. Germline CDR1 SGHAT, CDR2 FQNNGV. V was trimmed by 0 bases and J by 7 bases, leaving 10 bases between them. Written as DNA, the CDR3 is TGTGCCAGCAGCTTAGATCTAATAGAGGAGCAGTACTTC. Amino acids: CASSLDLIEEQYF.

The CDR3 nucleotides read TGTGCCAGCAGCCAAGATCGGGGGGCATCTGGCTACACCTTC. Translating gives CASSQDRGASGYTF. The genes are TRBV3-1 and TRBJ1-2; tentative D call: TRBD1 (6 bases). CDR3 size: 14 residues. V shed 0 bases and J shed 7 bases, with 12 bases lying between them. Germline CDR1 LGHDT, CDR2 YNNKEL (reference sequence).

The gene calls are TRBV11-2 and TRBJ2-7; D gene unclear. Germline loops: CDR1 SGHAT, CDR2 FQNNGV. The length of the CDR3 is 12 residues. V shed 3 bases and J shed 4 bases, with 7 bases lying between them. CDR3 in amino acids: CASSFQRYEQYF. In nucleotides, the CDR3 is TGTGCCAGCAGCTTCCAGAGGTACGAGCAGTACTTC.

There are a few counts of this clonotype. The J gene is TRBJ2-2, the V gene TRBV7-8; D is undetermined. CDR3 length equals 15 residues. Trimming removed 3 bases at V and 6 bases at J, with 14 bases between. Germline V CDR1 and CDR2: SGHVS, FQNEAQ. The CDR3 sequence is CASSFGLVRAGELFF. For the CDR3, the DNA is TGTGCCAGCAGCTTCGGCCTAGTTAGGGCCGGGGAGCTGTTTTTT.

Turning to this clonotype: At one boundary the junction diverges from the germline segment, which might be a read error. The chain uses TRBV7-2 and TRBJ1-1; no clear D gene. In germline, CDR1 is SGHTA, CDR2 FQGNSA. The CDR3 totals 11 residues. The CDR3 region has the DNA TGTCCCAGCAGCGGTACGTGGGGAGCTTTCTTT. Encoded protein: CPSSGTWGAFF.

The sample holds a few counts of this clonotype. The genes are TRBV5-4 and TRBJ2-7, with D perhaps TRBD1 or TRBD2 (6 bases each). This CDR3 contains 15 residues. Trimming shortened V by 4 bases and J by 1 base, and 15 bases separated the two germline ends. Looked up from germline, CDR1 is SGHNT and CDR2 is YYREEE (reference sequence). CDR3 bases: TGTGCCAGCAGCGGTCCAGGGGACTTTTCCTACGAGCAGTACTTC. Its translation: CASSGPGDFSYEQYF.

V gene TRBV11-2 combines with J gene TRBJ2-3; D might be TRBD1 or TRBD2, each matching 5 bases. Germline CDR1 is SGHAT and CDR2 is FQNNGV. The ends were cut back, 0 bases at V and 8 bases at J, with 9 bases in the middle. The CDR3 is 13 amino acids. The CDR3 DNA reads TGTGCCAGCAGCTTAGATTTGGGGGTTACGCAGTATTTT. Its translation: CASSLDLGVTQYF.

This clonotype was detected a few times. The chain joins TRBV5-1 to TRBJ1-1; D is unresolved. This CDR3 is 14 amino acids long. In germline, CDR1 is SGHRS, CDR2 YFSETQ. The ends were cut back, 0 bases at V and 5 bases at J, with 11 bases in the middle. CDR3 DNA: TGCGCCAGCAGCTTGGATGGCACGGGGACTGAAGCTTTCTTT. Encoded protein: CASSLDGTGTEAFF.

This clonotype was seen more than once but under ten times. This chain uses TRBV18 with TRBJ2-1; TRBD2 aligns across 10 bases. The CDR3 contains 14 residues. Germline CDR1 reads KGHSH; CDR2 reads LQKENI. V shed 4 bases and J 7 bases; nucleotides not matched to a gene: 4. CDR3 in amino acids: CASSLGLAWNEQFF. In nucleotides, the CDR3 is TGTGCCAGCTCACTGGGACTAGCGTGGAATGAGCAGTTCTTC.

Ten or more counts support this clonotype. The rearrangement uses TRBV23-1 and TRBJ1-5, with D hard to call. TRBV23-1 is identified as an open reading frame with a role that is uncertain. The CDR3 runs 16 residues. Trimming stripped 4 bases from V and 0 bases from J, with 13 bases between. As DNA, the CDR3 is TGCGCCAGCAGTCTTTGGCGGACGGATAGCAATCAGCCCCAGCATTTT. It encodes CASSLWRTDSNQPQHF.

V gene TRBV12-3 or TRBV12-4 combines with J gene TRBJ2-3; D is unclear. The CDR3 is 17 residues long. In DNA, the CDR3 is TGTACCTTCAGTTTAGCCCTGAGGACGGGCCGCACAGATACGCAGTATTTT. Its translation: CTFSLALRTGRTDTQYF.

There are a few counts of this clonotype. The conserved phenylalanine or tryptophan normally closing the CDR3 is absent here, so this likely arose from a read error. The DNA is omitted, as the CDR3 cannot be located on it reliably, and the CDR3 follows TCRdb's listing. The genes are TRBV29-1 and TRBJ1-1; TRBD1, the table's D call, was not compared with the DNA. Per germline, CDR1 SQVTM and CDR2 ANQGSEA. The CDR3 is 8 residues long, ends included. The CDR3 here is CSVESGNI.